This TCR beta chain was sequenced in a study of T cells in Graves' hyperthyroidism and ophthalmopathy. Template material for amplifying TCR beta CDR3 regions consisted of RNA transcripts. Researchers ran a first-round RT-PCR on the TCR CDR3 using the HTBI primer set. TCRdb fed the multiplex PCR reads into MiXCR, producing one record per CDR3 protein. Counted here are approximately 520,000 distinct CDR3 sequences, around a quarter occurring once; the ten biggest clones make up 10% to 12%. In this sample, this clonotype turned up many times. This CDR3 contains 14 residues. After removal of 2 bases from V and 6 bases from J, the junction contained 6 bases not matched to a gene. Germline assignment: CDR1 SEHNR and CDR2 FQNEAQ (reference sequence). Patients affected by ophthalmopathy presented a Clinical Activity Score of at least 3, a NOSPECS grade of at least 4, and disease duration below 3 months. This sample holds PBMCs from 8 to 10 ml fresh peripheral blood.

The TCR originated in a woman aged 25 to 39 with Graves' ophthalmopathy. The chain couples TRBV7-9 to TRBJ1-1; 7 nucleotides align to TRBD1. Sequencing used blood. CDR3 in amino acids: CASSLRQGQAEAFF. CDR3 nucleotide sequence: TGTGCCAGCAGCTTAAGACAGGGACAAGCTGAAGCTTTCTTT.